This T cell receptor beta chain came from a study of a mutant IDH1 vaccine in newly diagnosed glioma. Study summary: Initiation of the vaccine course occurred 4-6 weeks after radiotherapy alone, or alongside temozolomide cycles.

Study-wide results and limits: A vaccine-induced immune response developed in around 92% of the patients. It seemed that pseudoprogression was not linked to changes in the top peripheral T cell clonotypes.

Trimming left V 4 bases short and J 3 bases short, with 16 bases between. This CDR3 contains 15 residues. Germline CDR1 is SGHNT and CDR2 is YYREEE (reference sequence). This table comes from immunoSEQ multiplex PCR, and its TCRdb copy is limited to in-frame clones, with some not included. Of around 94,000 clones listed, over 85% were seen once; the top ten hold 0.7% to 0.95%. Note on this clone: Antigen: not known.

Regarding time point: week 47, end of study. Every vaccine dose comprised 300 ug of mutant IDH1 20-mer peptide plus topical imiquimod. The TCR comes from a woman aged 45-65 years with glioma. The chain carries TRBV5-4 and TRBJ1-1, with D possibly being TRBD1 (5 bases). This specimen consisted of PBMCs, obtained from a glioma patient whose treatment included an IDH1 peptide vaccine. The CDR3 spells CASSPFMGVYTEAFF. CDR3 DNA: TGTGCCAGCAGCCCCTTTATGGGGGTTTACACTGAAGCTTTCTTT. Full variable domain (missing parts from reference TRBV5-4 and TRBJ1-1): ETGVTQSPTHLIKTRGQQVTLRCSSQSGHNTVSWYQQALGQGPQFIFQYYREEENGRGNFPPRFSGLQFPNYSSELNVNALELDDSALYLCASSPFMGVYTEAFFGQGTRLTVV.